The present T cell receptor (beta chain) was sequenced within a study of shared clonotypes between healthy human individuals. Germline CDR1 reads SGHTA; CDR2 reads FQGTGA. V lost 6 bases and J 2 bases, leaving 11 bases between the germline ends. The CDR3 contains 13 residues. Authors' analysis steps: Filtering differed for immunoSEQ, which gave only junction sequences without quality scores. Measured with immunoSEQ multiplex PCR; TCRdb has only the in-frame clones, and not every one. The D gene and trimming were derived from the DNA, and the V and J assignments and clone size from that table. The table includes roughly 500,000 clones, less than 96% detected once. This clone has only a few counts. Its antigen is not known. Whole-study results and caveats: What limited the represented genetic and exposure-history diversity was the small number of donors.

The sequence derives from a woman aged 25-40 years in good health. Sequencing input: naive CD4+ T cells sorted from blood. Subset given: CD45RA+ positively selected. The chain links TRBV7-3 to TRBJ2-7; the D gene is possibly TRBD2 (5 bases). The CDR3 is CASRKPGTYEQYF. The CDR3 nucleotides read TGTGCCAGCAGGAAACCGGGGACCTACGAGCAGTACTTC.